This T cell receptor (beta chain) was sequenced for a study of pediatric ulcerative colitis. V was clipped by 5 bases and J by 5 bases, with 12 bases between them. The CDR3 extends over 13 amino acids. Germline assignment: CDR1 MNHEY and CDR2 SVGAGI. One to two pinch biopsies were taken from the rectum during colonoscopy. Measured with immunoSEQ multiplex PCR; TCRdb has only the in-frame clones, and not every one. The sample consists of about 36,000 clones, 55% to 85% of them appearing once. Sequenced input: gut tissue. The TCR sequence derives from a boy between 5 and 17 years old with moderate ulcerative colitis. J is TRBJ2-5 and V is TRBV6-5, with a weak D call TRBD2 (6 bases). CDR3 sequence: CASSPPRGETQYF. CDR3 DNA: TGTGCCAGCAGTCCGCCCCGGGGGGAGACCCAGTACTTC.